A single sample is the source of the 13 T cell receptor beta chains below, sequenced in a study of cytomegalovirus exposure and HLA in healthy donors. 60 Vbeta and 13 Jbeta primers were used in PCR. This table comes from immunoSEQ multiplex PCR, and its TCRdb copy is limited to in-frame clones, with some not included. The table lists around 120,000 clones, 15% of them singletons. The source material was PBMCs. These receptors came from a young woman in good health and CMV-seronegative.

This chain links TRBV5-8 with TRBJ2-5, with 12 positions matching TRBD2. With V trimmed by 0 bases and J by 2 bases, 5 bases remained unmatched. The CDR3 is 17 residues long. CDR1 is SGHTS, CDR2 YDEGEE, per germline. The CDR3 DNA follows: TGTGCCAGCAGCTTGGGGCTAGCGGGGGGGCGGCAAGAGACCCAGTACTTC. Its translation is CASSLGLAGGRQETQYF.

CDR3 sequence: CASSQGPSATNEKLFF. CDR3 in DNA: TGTGCCAGCAGCCAGGGTCCTTCTGCAACTAATGAAAAACTGTTTTTT. This chain uses TRBV28 with TRBJ1-4; maybe TRBD1 (5 bases). Looked up from germline, CDR1 is MDHEN and CDR2 is SYDVKM. Trimming cost V 6 bases and J 0 bases, with 14 bases left between them. The length of the CDR3 is 16 residues.

This clone was recorded a few times. This rearrangement joins TRBV28 to TRBJ1-5; 9 positions match TRBD1. V lost 5 bases to trimming and J lost 6 bases; unmatched junction nucleotides: 5. Per germline, CDR1 MDHEN and CDR2 SYDVKM. This CDR3 has 14 amino acids. The chain's CDR3 is CASSTGGVFQPQHF. The CDR3 DNA reads as TGTGCCAGCAGTACAGGGGGCGTTTTTCAGCCCCAGCATTTT.

In this sample, this clone turned up a few times. V usage is TRBV7-3 and J usage is TRBJ2-5, with TRBD2 matching 8 bases. This CDR3 contains 16 residues. V lost 4 bases to trimming and J lost 2 bases; unmatched junction nucleotides: 9. In germline, CDR1 is SGHTA, CDR2 FQGTGA. The CDR3 DNA follows: TGTGCCAGCAGCTATGGGCCTAGCGGGCTACAAGAGACCCAGTACTTC. Translation: CASSYGPSGLQETQYF.

This chain uses TRBV5-4 with TRBJ2-7; D might be TRBD1 (5 bases). Germline assignment: CDR1 SGHNT and CDR2 YYREEE (reference sequence). V lost 0 bases and J lost 3, with 16 bases in between. This CDR3 comprises 16 residues. Written as DNA, the CDR3 is TGTGCCAGCAGCTTGGTGGGCCAGGGAAAAATCTACGAGCAGTACTTC. This encodes CASSLVGQGKIYEQYF.

This clone turned up a few times. V is TRBV11-2 and J is TRBJ2-1; 9 positions agree with TRBD1. Germline CDR1 and CDR2: SGHAT and FQNNGV. The junction had 3 bases not matched to a gene; V was cut back by 1 base and J by 2 bases. This CDR3 is built from 16 residues. The CDR3 coding sequence is TGTGCCAGCAGCTTAGGGACAGGGGTCCCCTACAATGAGCAGTTCTTC. This gives the protein CASSLGTGVPYNEQFF.

The chain joins TRBV27 to TRBJ1-1; perhaps TRBD1 as D (6 bases). Germline V gene data show CDR1 as MNHEY and CDR2 as SMNVEV (reference sequence). V dropped 0 bases and J dropped 3 bases, with 11 bases sitting between them. The CDR3 consists of 15 residues. Here the CDR3 DNA reads TGTGCCAGCAGTTTATCGATGGGGGCCGACACTGAAGCTTTCTTT. Amino acids: CASSLSMGADTEAFF.

In this sample, this clone turned up a few times. The chain joins TRBV7-9 to TRBJ2-5, with 8 bases aligning to TRBD2. The germline CDR1 and CDR2 sequences are SEHNR and FQNEAQ (reference sequence). The CDR3 spans 15 residues. The trim removed 3 bases at V and 5 bases at J, leaving 8 bases unmatched. CDR3 loop: CASSFNGGAQETQYF. The CDR3 DNA sequence: TGTGCCAGCAGCTTTAACGGGGGGGCCCAGGAGACCCAGTACTTC.

CDR3 bases: TGTGCCAGCTCACCAACAGGGGAATATGGCTACACCTTC. Translated, it gives CASSPTGEYGYTF. The rearrangement links TRBV18 to TRBJ1-2; 7 nucleotides agree with TRBD1. The CDR3 sequence is 13 residues long. In germline, CDR1 is KGHSH, CDR2 LQKENI. V lost 2 bases and J lost 5; bases outside the gene matches: 2.

This clone was seen more than once but under ten times. The chain joins TRBV5-4 to TRBJ1-4, with 7 bases matching TRBD1. The CDR3 totals 16 residues. The V segment lost 3 bases and the J segment 7 bases; nucleotides outside the gene matches: 12. Germline CDR1 reads SGHNT; CDR2 reads YYREEE (reference sequence). CDR3 loop: CASSWATGQRIEKLFF. CDR3 DNA: TGTGCCAGCAGCTGGGCGACAGGGCAAAGGATTGAAAAACTGTTTTTT.

V is TRBV7-9 and J is TRBJ2-3, with 14 bases matching TRBD2. Germline CDR1 and CDR2: SEHNR and FQNEAQ (reference sequence). The CDR3 is 17 residues long. Trimming at V came to 1 base and at J to 5 bases, leaving 5 bases not matched to a gene. The CDR3 protein is CASSLGGLAGVKDTQYF. The CDR3 coding sequence is TGTGCCAGCAGCTTAGGGGGACTAGCGGGAGTAAAAGATACGCAGTATTTT.

The J gene is TRBJ2-7, the V gene TRBV1; the listed D gene, TRBD2, was not tested against the DNA. TRBV1 is a listed pseudogene. The CDR3 length is 17 residues. The CDR3 protein is CTSRGGGLAGPFYEQYF. The CDR3 coding sequence is TGCACCAGCAGGGGAGGGGGGCTAGCGGGGCCCTTCTACGAGCAGTACTTC.

This clone has a handful of counts. J is TRBJ1-5 and V is TRBV5-3; D might be TRBD1 (6 bases). TRBV5-3 counts as an open reading frame of uncertain function. Trimming pared 4 bases from V and 3 bases from J, leaving 14 bases between. CDR3 size: 15 residues. CDR3 nucleotide sequence: TGTGCCAGAAGCCCCTGGGGGGGGGCCAATCAGCCCCAGCATTTT. It specifies CARSPWGGANQPQHF.